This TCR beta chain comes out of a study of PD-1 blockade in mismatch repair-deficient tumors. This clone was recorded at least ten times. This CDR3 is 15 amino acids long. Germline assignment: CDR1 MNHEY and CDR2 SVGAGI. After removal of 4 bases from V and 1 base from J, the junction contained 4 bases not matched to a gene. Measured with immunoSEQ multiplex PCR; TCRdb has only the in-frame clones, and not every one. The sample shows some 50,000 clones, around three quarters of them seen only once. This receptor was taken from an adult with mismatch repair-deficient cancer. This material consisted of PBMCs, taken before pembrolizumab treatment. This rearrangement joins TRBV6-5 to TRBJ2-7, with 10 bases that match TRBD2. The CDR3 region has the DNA TGTGCCAGCAGTTTAGCGACTAGCGGGTCCTACGAGCAGTACTTC. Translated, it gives CASSLATSGSYEQYF.